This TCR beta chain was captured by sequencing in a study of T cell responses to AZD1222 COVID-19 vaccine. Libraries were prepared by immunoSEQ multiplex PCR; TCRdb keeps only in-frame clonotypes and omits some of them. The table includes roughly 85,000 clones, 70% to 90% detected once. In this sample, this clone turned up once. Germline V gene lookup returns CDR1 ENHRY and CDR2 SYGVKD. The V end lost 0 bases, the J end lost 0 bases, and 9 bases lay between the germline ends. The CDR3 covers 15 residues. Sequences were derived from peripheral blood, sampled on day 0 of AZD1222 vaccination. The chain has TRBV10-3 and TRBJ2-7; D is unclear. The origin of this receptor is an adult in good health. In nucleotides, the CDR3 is TGTGCCATCAGTGAGTCAAGCTTTAGCTCCTACGAGCAGTACTTC. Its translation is CAISESSFSSYEQYF.